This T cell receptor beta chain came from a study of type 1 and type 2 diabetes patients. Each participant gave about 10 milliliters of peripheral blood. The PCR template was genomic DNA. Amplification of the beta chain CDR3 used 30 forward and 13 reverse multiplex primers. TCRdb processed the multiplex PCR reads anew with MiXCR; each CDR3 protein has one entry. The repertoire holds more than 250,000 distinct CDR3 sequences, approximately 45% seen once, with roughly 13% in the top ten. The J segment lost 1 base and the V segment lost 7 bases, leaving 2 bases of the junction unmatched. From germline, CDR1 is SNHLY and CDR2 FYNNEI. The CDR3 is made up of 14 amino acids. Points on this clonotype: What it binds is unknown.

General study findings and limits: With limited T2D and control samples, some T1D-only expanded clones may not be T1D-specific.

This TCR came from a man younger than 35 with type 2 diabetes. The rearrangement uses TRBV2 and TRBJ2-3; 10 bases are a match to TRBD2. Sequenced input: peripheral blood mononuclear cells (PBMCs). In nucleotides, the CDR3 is TGTGCCAGCACCAGCGGGGGGGGCACAGATACGCAGTATTTT. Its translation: CASTSGGGTDTQYF.